This TCR beta chain was captured by sequencing in a study of T cell repertoires in cytomegalovirus infection. About the study: Alongside well-studied HLA-B-restricted CMV epitopes, recently identified HLA-C-restricted CMV epitopes were also used. Public signatures in TCR beta pointed to CMV infection and matching HLA type.

Study-wide results and limits: HLA-C-restricted CMV-specific TCR beta clonotypes prevailed in the ex vivo response. Frequencies of public TCR beta families were cumulated, and this identified carriers of CMV plus the relevant HLA.

CDR1 SEHNR and CDR2 FQNEAQ come from the germline V gene (reference sequence). CDR3 size: 14 residues. Between the trimmed V and J ends, which lost 8 bases and 2 bases, there was a span of 13 bases. This clonotype was picked up a small number of times. Antigen specificity is unknown. TCRdb ran MiXCR on the reads and lists one entry per CDR3 protein. Of fewer than 850,000 distinct CDR3 sequences listed, 25% to 35% are singletons. The sequences come from cultured CD8+ T cells from PBMCs, collected from culture after CMV antigen stimulation. The receptor was isolated from a human donor in good health (CMV status not recorded). Some clones in this sample may be carry-over from other donors' samples. This chain links TRBV7-9 with TRBJ2-1; tentatively, D is TRBD2 (5 bases). In DNA form, the CDR3 reads TGTGCCAGCCGCCCAGAGGGTACCTACAATGAGCAGTTCTTC. Translation gives CASRPEGTYNEQFF.